Included here is one TCR beta chain sequence, with context. From germline, CDR1 is MGHRA and CDR2 YSYEKL. Trimming took off 2 bases at V and 7 bases at J, with 15 bases between the two ends. This CDR3 has 15 residues. The data derive from a study of CD39 and CD103 CD8 tumor-infiltrating T cells. Assay: immunoSEQ multiplex PCR; the TCRdb copy retains only in-frame clones and omits some. The sample consists of 15,000 or so clones, approximately 90% of them appearing once. The chain uses TRBV4-1 and TRBJ1-5; possibly TRBD1 for D (5 bases). Sequenced: CD8+ T cells sorted from blood. Described subset: total memory CD8 T cells (CD45RA-CCR7+/-) from blood or uninvolved lymph node. The receptor was derived from a human donor with head and neck squamous cell carcinoma. The CDR3 nucleotides are TGCGCCAGCAGCCAAATGCAGGGTACTGGGCAGCCCCAGCATTTT. Protein: CASSQMQGTGQPQHF.